These 3 T cell receptor beta chains originate from one sample sequenced in a study of identifying expanded T cells in peripheral blood. Generated by immunoSEQ multiplex PCR, the TCRdb table keeps only in-frame clones and is missing some. This sample carries approximately 94,000 clones, over 70% of them seen once, and the ten largest clones take more than 5.5%. Sequences were obtained from blood. These receptors were collected from a person aged 18 to 70 in good health.

The chain carries TRBV29-1 and TRBJ1-1; D possibly corresponds to TRBD1 (5 bases). The germline V gene encodes CDR1 SQVTM and CDR2 ANQGSEA. V lost 4 bases, J lost 1 base, and 13 bases lay in between. The CDR3 consists of 14 residues. CDR3 protein: CSVAVRGQNTEAFF. DNA for the CDR3: TGCAGCGTTGCGGTCCGGGGCCAGAACACTGAAGCTTTCTTT.

CDR3: CASSLSWADNEQFF. CDR3 bases: TGTGCCAGCAGTTTAAGTTGGGCGGACAATGAGCAGTTCTTC. The chain joins TRBV27 to TRBJ2-1; no reliable D call. V was clipped by 2 bases and J by 5 bases, with 10 bases between them. The CDR3 contains 14 residues. The V gene's germline CDR1 is MNHEY and CDR2 SMNVEV (reference sequence).

There are a few counts of this clone. The V gene is TRBV5-5, the J gene TRBJ1-2; the D gene is possibly TRBD1 (5 bases). CDR3 size: 15 residues. Trimming pared 2 bases from V and 8 bases from J, leaving 19 bases between. CDR1 and CDR2 (germline): SGHKS, YYEKEE (reference sequence). Here the CDR3 DNA reads TGTGCCAGCAGCTTATTGGGGGACGGCAACGAGGGCTACACCTTC. Amino acid sequence: CASSLLGDGNEGYTF.